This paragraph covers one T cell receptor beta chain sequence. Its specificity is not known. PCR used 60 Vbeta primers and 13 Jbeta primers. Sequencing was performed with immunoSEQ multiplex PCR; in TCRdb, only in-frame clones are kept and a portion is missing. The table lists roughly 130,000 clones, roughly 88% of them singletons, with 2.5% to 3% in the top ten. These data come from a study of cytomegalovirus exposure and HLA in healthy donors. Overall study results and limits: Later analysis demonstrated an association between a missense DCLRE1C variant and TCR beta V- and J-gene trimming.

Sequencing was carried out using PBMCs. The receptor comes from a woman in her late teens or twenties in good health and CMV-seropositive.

The DNA for the CDR3 is TGCGCCAGCAGCTTTACTAGCGGGGGGAGGGAGACCCAGTACTTC. This gives the protein CASSFTSGGRETQYF. The rearrangement uses TRBV5-1 and TRBJ2-5; TRBD2 agrees at 12 bases. The CDR3 length is 15 residues. Germline V gene data show CDR1 as SGHRS and CDR2 as YFSETQ. Trimming removed 2 bases from V and 5 bases from J; junction bases left unmatched: 4.